These T cell receptor beta chains were read from a single sample in a study of beta chain features in type 1 diabetes. The assay was immunoSEQ multiplex PCR, and TCRdb's table has in-frame clones only and misses some. Counted here are over 600,000 clones, 9.5% to 15% occurring once; the ten biggest clones make up 0.09% to 0.15%. Sequencing was carried out using naive CD4+ T cells from blood. The receptors derive from a man in his thirties or forties with type 1 diabetes. Both conserved end residues are part of each CDR3. Clone size is not always given. Where it is, it says once, few, many or a class for expanded clones.

- TRBV19 CASSREDYEQYF
few TRBV2 CASSRGGREDTQYF
- TRBV7-9 CASSLSNTGELFF
- TRBV27 CASMTGGNQPQHF
- TRBV7-2 CASSPPGLSGTGELFF
few TRBV5-1 CASSLAGQGGEQYF
few TRBV5-1 CASSPGTGEGRPQHF
- TRBV5-4 CASSFRQGSEQYF
few TRBV5-6 CASNSGVDTPEKLFF
- TRBV6-6 CASSYSASVSQPQHF
- TRBV5-1 CASSSLLAGDPTDTQYF
- TRBV19 CASSMTGLTEAFF
few TRBV7-3 CASSPVAADTEAFF
- TRBV5-4 CASSLGYGYTF
- TRBV7-9 CASSSGFGDTEAFF
once TRBV11-3 CASSLDTYEQYF
- TRBV4-1 CASSQDGAAQHF
- TRBV30 CAWGGPGETQYF
few TRBV6-6 CASSGQGTDTQYF
few TRBV4-1 CASSQTLPARGTVRYNTEAFF
few TRBV9 CASSSLGAEAFF
- TRBV30 CAWRTQGTGELFF
- TRBV19 CASTTGRQGRRETQYF
few TRBV5-1 CASSPQPAGASTDTQYF
- TRBV18 CASSQGTGANVLTF
few TRBV9 CASSRGTAGNYGYTF
few TRBV28 CASSFNGAGGTQYF
few TRBV7-2 CASSFTGGNQPQHF
few TRBV9 CASSVATQQGTSTDTQYF
once TRBV7-2 CASTQRQGGLETQYF
- TRBV7-2 CASSLQNYGYTF
- TRBV5-6 CASSSYRSSGNTIYF
few TRBV5-6 CASSPLAGAYNEQFF
few TRBV19 CATEGEKLFF
few TRBV7-3 CASSLGNGNTEAFF
- TRBV7-2 CASSYTGTGFGGAQHF
few TRBV28 CASSFPGVPYNEQFF
few TRBV6-5 CASSFYYEQYF
- TRBV5-4 CASSFWQGGYGYTF
- TRBV15 CATSTGSSSYNEQFF
- TRBV5-5 CASSLAAGAYEQYF
few TRBV6-4 CASSSLAGALTDTQYF
few TRBV5-5 CASSLMMNQPQHF
- TRBV28 CASSTPGQGGKELFF
few TRBV6-5 CASSSRLEILYNEQFF
few TRBV30 CAWSPGGEQYF
few TRBV11-2 CASSHRAPDTQYF
few TRBV11-3 CASSSRGSTDTQYF
- TRBV7-2 CASSFTSGGAYEQYF
- TRBV7-2 CASSRGLAGVITTADTQYF
few TRBV7-6 CASSRQAAYEQYF
- TRBV9 CASSATSGGYNEQFF
few TRBV29-1 CSVERTGGREQYF
- TRBV6-6 CASRPNRGTYNEQFF